This T cell receptor (beta chain) was identified during a study of blood T cell repertoires in COVID-19. Study background: Acute-phase and convalescent COVID-19 samples originated in the United States, Italy and Spain. PBMCs, B-cell-depleted T cells, or T cells provided the cDNA or gDNA that made up the material.

In the original workflow: Amplified reference gene primers provided the basis for estimating nucleated cell counts. The method was immunoSEQ multiplex PCR; TCRdb's version includes in-frame clones alone and lacks a portion of them. The DNA was the basis for D and trimming; V, J and clone size are from that table. The sample contains about 62,000 clones, 86% of which appear only once. From germline, CDR1 is SGHVS and CDR2 FQNEAQ. The CDR3 loop spans 16 amino acids. Deletions cut 6 bases from V and 2 bases from J, with 20 bases between. Material for sequencing was peripheral blood. The clonotype comes from a woman aged 80 or older with acute or convalescent COVID-19. The genes are TRBV7-8 and TRBJ2-7, with D perhaps matching TRBD1 (6 bases). DNA of the CDR3: TGTGCCAGCAGACTCTCCCGGGACACCGAAGCCTACGAGCAGTACTTC. Its protein is CASRLSRDTEAYEQYF.